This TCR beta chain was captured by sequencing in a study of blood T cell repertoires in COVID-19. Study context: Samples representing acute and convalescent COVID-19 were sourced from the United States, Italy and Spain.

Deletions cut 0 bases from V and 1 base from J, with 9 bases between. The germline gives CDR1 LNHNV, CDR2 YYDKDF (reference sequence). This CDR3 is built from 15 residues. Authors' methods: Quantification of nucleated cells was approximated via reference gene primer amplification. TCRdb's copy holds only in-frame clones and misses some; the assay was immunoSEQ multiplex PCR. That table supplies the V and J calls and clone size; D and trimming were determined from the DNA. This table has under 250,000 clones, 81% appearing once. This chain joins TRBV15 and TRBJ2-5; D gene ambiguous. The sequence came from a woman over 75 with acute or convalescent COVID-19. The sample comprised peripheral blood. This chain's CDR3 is CATSRDRGSQETQYF. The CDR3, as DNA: TGTGCCACCAGCAGAGATCGAGGAAGCCAAGAGACCCAGTACTTC.